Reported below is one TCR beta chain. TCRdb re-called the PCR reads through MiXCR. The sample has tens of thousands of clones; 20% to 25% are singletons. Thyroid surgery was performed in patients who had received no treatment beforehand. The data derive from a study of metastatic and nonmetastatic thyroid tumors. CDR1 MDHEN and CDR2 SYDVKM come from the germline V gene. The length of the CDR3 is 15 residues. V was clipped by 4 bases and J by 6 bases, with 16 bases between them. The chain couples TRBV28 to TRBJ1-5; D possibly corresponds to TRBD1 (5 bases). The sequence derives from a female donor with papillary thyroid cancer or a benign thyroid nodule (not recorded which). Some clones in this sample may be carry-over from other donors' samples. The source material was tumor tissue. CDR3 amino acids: CASSYHRGEGQPQHF. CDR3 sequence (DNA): TGTGCCAGCAGTTACCACCGAGGGGAGGGTCAGCCCCAGCATTTT.